These 9 T cell receptor beta chains originate from one sample sequenced in a study of spatial heterogeneity in lung cancer. Time point reported: sample taken at primary tumor resection. TCRdb fed the 5' RACE reads into MiXCR, producing one record per CDR3 protein. The table includes some 23,000 distinct CDR3 sequences, 7% detected once. Sample: PBMCs, taken at surgery. Every receptor here comes from a male donor with early-stage non-small cell lung cancer.

This clonotype was counted at least ten times. This sequence joins TRBV20-1 and TRBJ2-1; 7 positions agree with TRBD1. The CDR3 has 14 amino acids. Germline lookup yields CDR1 DFQATT and CDR2 SNEGSKA (reference sequence). V trimming: 6 bases; J trimming: 10 bases; junction bases outside the gene matches: 15. The CDR3 DNA reads as TGCAGTGCCGCCCTCGGGACAGCCCTAGGGGAGCAGTTCTTC. Translating it yields CSAALGTALGEQFF.

The rearrangement links TRBV2 to TRBJ1-2; D is unclear. The CDR3 is 13 amino acids. Per germline, CDR1 SNHLY and CDR2 FYNNEI. V was shortened by 6 bases and J by 9 bases, with 17 bases between the two germline ends. The chain's CDR3 is CASSPDGPPSYTF. The DNA of the CDR3 is TGTGCCAGCAGCCCCGACGGCCCCCCCAGCTACACCTTC.

This clonotype was found many times. This chain links TRBV7-9 with TRBJ2-3; D gene uncertain. Trimming stripped 2 bases from V and 0 bases from J, with 12 bases between. Germline CDR1 is SEHNR and CDR2 is FQNEAQ (reference sequence). The CDR3 is made up of 16 amino acids. The CDR3 DNA follows: TGTGCCAGCAGCTTATTGGCTGCTTCTAGCACAGATACGCAGTATTTT. Translated: CASSLLAASSTDTQYF.

In its sample, this clonotype was seen many times. V and J are TRBV6-6 and TRBJ2-3; D possibly matches TRBD1 or TRBD2 (8 bases each). The CDR3 has 15 amino acids. Trimming cost V 4 bases and J 5 bases, with 16 bases left between them. Germline CDR1 is MNHNY and CDR2 is SVGAGI (reference sequence). The CDR3 region is CASSLTGAGGDTQYF. In DNA, the CDR3 is TGTGCCAGCAGTTTGACAGGGGCGGGAGGAGATACGCAGTATTTT.

The sample holds a few counts of this clonotype. CDR3 protein: CASSESGSGSYNEQFF. Here the CDR3 DNA reads TGCGCCAGCAGTGAGTCGGGTAGCGGGAGTTACAATGAGCAGTTCTTC. This rearrangement joins TRBV10-1 to TRBJ2-1, with TRBD2 identical over 9 bases. This CDR3 spans 16 amino acids. V was clipped by 0 bases and J by 4 bases; unmatched bases: 4. Germline V gene lookup returns CDR1 WNHNN and CDR2 SYGVQD (reference sequence).

This clonotype was counted at least ten times. The chain combines TRBV28 with TRBJ1-4; TRBD1 is a possible D gene (5 bases). Germline V gene lookup returns CDR1 MDHEN and CDR2 SYDVKM. V was pared by 5 bases and J by 5 bases, with 12 bases between. This CDR3 spans 14 amino acids. CDR3 loop: CASSGAVGNEKLFF. CDR3 bases: TGTGCCAGCAGTGGGGCGGTGGGGAATGAAAAACTGTTTTTT. The entire variable domain, with the rest obtained from reference TRBV28 and TRBJ1-4, is as follows: DVKVTQSSRYLVKRTGEKVFLECVQDMDHENMFWYRQDPGLGLRLIYFSYDVKMKEKGDIPEGYSVSREKKERFSLILESASTNQTSMYLCASSGAVGNEKLFFGSGTQLSVL.

The chain couples TRBV6-5 to TRBJ2-1, with a possible D match to TRBD2 (6 bases). The V end lost 6 bases, the J end lost 6 bases, and 15 bases lay between the germline ends. Germline CDR1 reads MNHEY; CDR2 reads SVGAGI. This CDR3 is built from 14 residues. CDR3 protein: CASSGGGTRNEQFF. In nucleotides, the CDR3 is TGTGCCAGCAGCGGAGGAGGGACCCGCAATGAGCAGTTCTTC.

This clonotype came up many times. This chain uses TRBV6-4 with TRBJ1-1; perhaps TRBD1 as D (5 bases). The CDR3 has 13 amino acids. The germline CDR1 and CDR2 sequences are MRHNA and SNTAGT. Trimming took off 3 bases at V and 1 base at J, with 6 bases between the two ends. CDR3 residues: CASSEGQNTEAFF. CDR3 DNA: TGTGCCAGCAGTGAGGGGCAGAACACTGAAGCTTTCTTT.

This clonotype occurred many times. The rearrangement uses TRBV7-2 and TRBJ2-3; 15 positions match TRBD2. CDR1 is SGHTA, CDR2 FQGNSA, per germline. J gave up 3 bases and V 5 bases, and 3 bases lay outside the gene matches. The CDR3 has 16 residues. CDR3 DNA sequence: TGTGCCAGCAGCCGGACTAGCGGGGGGGGTACAGATACGCAGTATTTT. It encodes CASSRTSGGGTDTQYF.